The 9 T cell receptor beta chains in this list originate from one sample, sequenced in a study of blood T cell repertoires in COVID-19 (dated by TCRdb to 2018 to 2020). Receptor amplification or capture employed the immunoSEQ multiplex PCR assay. Here the immuneACCESS table is served through TCRdb, limited to in-frame sequences with V and J called. Missing clones are a known gap in these copies; in checked studies unresolved V genes cover under half, and the rest lacks a known reason. In all, the sample holds hundreds of thousands of clones, and around nine tenths of those were seen once. The ten largest make up less than 3.5% of the sample. The source material was peripheral blood. These receptors originate from a woman aged 18-29 years who had recovered from COVID-19.

This clone appeared once. This rearrangement joins TRBV27 to TRBJ2-7; TRBD1 agrees at 7 bases. CDR3 length: 15 amino acids. Per germline, CDR1 MNHEY and CDR2 SMNVEV (reference sequence). Germline trimming cut 5 bases from V and 1 base from J; bases unmatched to any gene: 8. CDR3 loop: CASSIPTGPSYEQYV. The CDR3 DNA follows: TGTGCCAGCAGTATCCCGACAGGGCCGTCCTACGAGCAGTACGTC.

The chain uses TRBV29-1 and TRBJ1-2, with a weak D call TRBD1 (5 bases). This CDR3 spans 12 amino acids. Trimming removed 6 bases at V and 4 bases at J, with 12 bases between. In germline, CDR1 is SQVTM, CDR2 ANQGSEA. The CDR3 sequence: CSVVTDVYGYTF. DNA for the CDR3: TGCAGCGTCGTGACAGATGTCTATGGCTACACCTTC. Full variable domain (missing parts from reference TRBV29-1 and TRBJ1-2): SAVISQKPSRDICQRGTSLTIQCQVDSQVTMMFWYRQQPGQSLTLIATANQGSEATYESGFVIDKFPISRPNLTFSTLTVSNMSPEDSSIYLCSVVTDVYGYTFGSGTRLTVV.

The chain uses TRBV7-2 and TRBJ1-2, with D maybe TRBD1 (5 bases). CDR1 SGHTA and CDR2 FQGNSA come from the germline V gene. The V gene lost 7 bases and the J gene lost 4 bases, with 16 bases spanning the gap. This CDR3 comprises 14 residues. CDR3 protein: CASKLQGTLYGYTF. The CDR3 DNA follows: TGTGCCAGCAAGCTTCAGGGCACCCTCTATGGCTACACCTTC.

The rearrangement links TRBV7-6 to TRBJ1-5, with D possibly matching TRBD1 (6 bases). The V end lost 5 bases, the J end lost 4 bases, and 24 bases lay between the germline ends. The germline V gene encodes CDR1 SGHVS and CDR2 FNYEAQ. CDR3 length equals 18 residues. The CDR3 sequence is CASSLNPGGGWGNQPQHF. The CDR3 nucleotides read TGTGCCAGCAGCCTAAATCCTGGGGGGGGCTGGGGGAATCAGCCCCAGCATTTT.

V is TRBV19 and J is TRBJ2-3, with D possibly TRBD1 on 5 matching bases. This CDR3 is built from 15 residues. Trimming removed 6 bases from V and 0 bases from J, with 13 bases in between. Germline V gives CDR1 LNHDA, CDR2 SQIVND (reference sequence). CDR3 DNA sequence: TGTGCCAGTAGCGCCATGGACACTAGCACAGATACGCAGTATTTT. It codes for CASSAMDTSTDTQYF.

This rearrangement joins TRBV9 to TRBJ2-2, with TRBD2 matching 10 bases. The CDR3 runs 16 residues. The junction had 5 bases not matched to a gene; V was cut back by 0 bases and J by 6 bases. The germline CDR1 and CDR2 sequences are SGDLS and YYNGEE. The CDR3 region is CASSVAPAGGSGELFF. For the CDR3, the DNA is TGTGCCAGCAGCGTAGCTCCAGCGGGAGGGTCCGGGGAGCTGTTTTTT.

This clone was seen more than once but under ten times. V usage is TRBV6-5 and J usage is TRBJ1-2; tentatively, D is TRBD1 (5 bases). Germline-derived CDR1 and CDR2 are MNHEY and SVGAGI. The CDR3 runs to 16 residues. The V end was cut by 2 bases, the J end by 3 bases, with 16 bases between. Here the CDR3 DNA reads TGTGCCAGCAGTTACAGCGCAGGGAGGGCAGACTATGGCTACACCTTC. Protein product: CASSYSAGRADYGYTF.

The chain combines TRBV19 with TRBJ2-3, with TRBD1 identical over 7 bases. The germline V gene has CDR1 LNHDA and CDR2 SQIVND (reference sequence). The CDR3 runs to 14 residues. Germline trimming cut 5 bases from V and 1 base from J; bases unmatched to any gene: 3. CDR3 amino acids: CASSFDRGTDTQYF. CDR3 nucleotides: TGTGCCAGTAGTTTTGACAGGGGCACAGATACGCAGTATTTT.

V usage is TRBV7-9 and J usage is TRBJ2-1; TRBD2 agrees at 10 bases. Germline assignment: CDR1 SEHNR and CDR2 FQNEAQ (reference sequence). V trimming: 0 bases; J trimming: 0 bases; junction bases outside the gene matches: 8. The CDR3 covers 19 residues. CDR3 nucleotides: TGTGCCAGCAGCTTAGCGACTAGCGGGCCACCCGGCTCCTACAATGAGCAGTTCTTC. This encodes CASSLATSGPPGSYNEQFF.